This entry lists 9 T cell receptor beta chains sequenced from one sample in a study of blood T cell repertoires in COVID-19. The protocol was immunoSEQ multiplex PCR, while the TCRdb copy is restricted to in-frame clones and leaves out a portion. The table shows approximately 84,000 clones, with over 65% occurring only once. Sequenced material: peripheral blood. The receptors stem from a man between 50 and 59 years old with active or convalescent COVID-19.

This CDR3 is CASSWTPTQETQYF. The CDR3 DNA follows: TGTGCCAGCAGCTGGACACCGACGCAAGAGACCCAGTACTTC. This chain uses TRBV5-6 with TRBJ2-5; D perhaps matches TRBD1 (5 bases). The CDR3 spans 14 residues. Germline values: CDR1 SGHDT, CDR2 YYEEEE. V was clipped by 3 bases and J by 2 bases, with 11 bases between them.

This sequence joins TRBV27 and TRBJ2-2; TRBD2 matches 9 bases. The CDR3 has 15 amino acids. The germline gives CDR1 MNHEY, CDR2 SMNVEV (reference sequence). Trimming took 3 bases from V and 5 from J; bases not matched to a gene: 4. CDR3 in DNA: TGTGCCAGCAGTTTCCTCAGCGGGGGGACCGGGGAGCTGTTTTTT. Its translation is CASSFLSGGTGELFF.

The chain links TRBV19 to TRBJ1-2; 9 bases match TRBD1. Germline V gene lookup returns CDR1 LNHDA and CDR2 SQIVND (reference sequence). The CDR3 has 13 residues. V was pared by 6 bases and J by 8 bases, with 7 bases of the junction left unmatched. The CDR3 bases are TGTGCCAGTAGCGCCCGGACAGGGGTCGGCTACACCTTC. Amino acids: CASSARTGVGYTF.

The genes are TRBV5-6 and TRBJ2-3; maybe TRBD1 (5 bases). Deletions cut 3 bases from V and 1 base from J, with 9 bases between. CDR3 size: 14 residues. The germline V gene has CDR1 SGHDT and CDR2 YYEEEE. CDR3 bases: TGTGCCAGCAGCTACCAGGGTGGCACAGATACGCAGTATTTT. It codes for CASSYQGGTDTQYF.

This clone was counted ten times or more. V usage is TRBV4-2 and J usage is TRBJ1-2; tentative D call: TRBD1 (5 bases). Trimming removed 2 bases from V and 2 bases from J, with 9 bases in between. This CDR3 has 14 residues. Germline V gene data show CDR1 as LGHNA and CDR2 as YNFKEQ. The CDR3 here is CASSQLTENYGYTF. Here the CDR3 DNA reads TGTGCCAGCAGCCAACTGACAGAAAACTATGGCTACACCTTC.

The genes are TRBV7-2 and TRBJ1-2; TRBD1 might be the D (5 bases). The CDR3 loop spans 14 amino acids. Trimming pared 1 base from V and 4 bases from J, leaving 10 bases between. Germline CDR1 SGHTA, CDR2 FQGNSA. CDR3 loop: CASSLDRTFYGYTF. In nucleotides, the CDR3 is TGTGCCAGCAGCTTAGACAGGACCTTCTATGGCTACACCTTC.

This clone has only one observation. This rearrangement joins TRBV20-1 to TRBJ1-3; perhaps TRBD1 as D (5 bases). CDR3 length equals 15 residues. From germline, CDR1 is DFQATT and CDR2 SNEGSKA (reference sequence). The V end lost 3 bases, the J end lost 0 bases, and 12 bases lay between the germline ends. CDR3 in DNA: TGCAGTGCTAGTAAGGGACTGTACTCTGGAAACACCATATATTTT. It codes for CSASKGLYSGNTIYF.

This chain links TRBV7-3 with TRBJ2-2; D might be TRBD2 (5 bases). This CDR3 has 13 amino acids. Germline CDR1 and CDR2: SGHTA and FQGTGA. V was shortened by 7 bases and J by 7 bases, with 13 bases between the two germline ends. The CDR3 DNA follows: TGTGCCAGCACCTCGGGATTAAGCGGGGAGCTGTTTTTT. Translation gives CASTSGLSGELFF.

The CDR3 sequence is CASSYWFCEDGYTF. In DNA, the CDR3 is TGTGCCAGCAGTTATTGGTTTTGTGAGGATGGCTACACCTTC. The chain is built from TRBV6-9 and TRBJ1-2, with D unresolved. From germline, CDR1 is MNHGY and CDR2 SVAAGI. Trimming took off 1 base at V and 6 bases at J, with 12 bases between the two ends. The CDR3 has 14 amino acids.